These 9 T cell receptor beta chains came from one sample sequenced in a study of T-cell reconstitution after alpha-beta-depleted transplantation in children. The TCRbeta library was prepared with unique molecular identifiers. A single record per CDR3 protein comes from TCRdb applying MiXCR to the PCR reads. In the table there are 440,000 or so distinct CDR3 sequences, over 40% of which are singletons. The source material was PBMCs, sampled before TCRalphabeta/CD19-depleted stem cell transplant. The source of these receptors is a girl aged 2 to 10 with aplastic anemia, due to receive a stem cell transplant.

J is TRBJ2-5 and V is TRBV6-5; weak D call: TRBD1 (6 bases). Germline V gene data show CDR1 as MNHEY and CDR2 as SVGAGI. This CDR3 comprises 18 residues. The V and J ends lost 4 bases and 4 bases respectively, with 25 bases between them. In nucleotides, the CDR3 is TGTGCCAGCAGTTTCCGGGGATACCCTAGCAGGGGCAGAGAGACCCAGTACTTC. This gives the protein CASSFRGYPSRGRETQYF.

This clonotype was counted between two and nine times. Compared with germline, one end of the junction differs, possibly owing to a read error. The J gene is TRBJ1-2, the V gene TRBV7-9; 7 nucleotides align to TRBD1. Germline lookup yields CDR1 SEHNR and CDR2 FQNEAQ (reference sequence). This CDR3 comprises 12 residues. In DNA form, the CDR3 reads TGTGCCAGCAGCTTATCAACCGGGACAGTACACTTC. Encoded protein: CASSLSTGTVHF.

This chain uses TRBV6-1 with TRBJ2-2; 9 bases are a match to TRBD1. CDR1 is MNHNS and CDR2 is SASEGT in the germline V gene. V was clipped by 6 bases and J by 6 bases; unmatched bases: 5. The CDR3 runs 14 residues. CDR3 residues: CASSPTGGAGELFF. The CDR3, as DNA: TGTGCCAGCAGCCCGACAGGGGGGGCCGGGGAGCTGTTTTTT.

This clonotype was found once. The V call is TRBV5-1, the J call TRBJ2-1; D remains unclear. Germline CDR1 reads SGHRS; CDR2 reads YFSETQ. The CDR3 contains 14 residues. The V and J ends lost 6 bases and 2 bases respectively, with 12 bases between them. CDR3 sequence: CASKMDGAYNEQFF. CDR3 in DNA: TGCGCCAGCAAAATGGACGGAGCCTACAATGAGCAGTTCTTC.

This chain links TRBV10-1 with TRBJ1-5, with D unresolved. Trimming cost V 0 bases and J 4 bases, with 7 bases left between them. This CDR3 contains 14 residues. Germline CDR1 is WNHNN and CDR2 is SYGVQD (reference sequence). The CDR3 spells CASSESTRNQPQHF. CDR3 bases: TGCGCCAGCAGTGAGTCGACGAGGAATCAGCCCCAGCATTTT.

The rearrangement uses TRBV10-3 and TRBJ2-3, with 12 bases that match TRBD2. Germline V lookup: CDR1 ENHRY, CDR2 SYGVKD. The CDR3 spans 15 residues. The junction had 3 bases not matched to a gene; V was cut back by 4 bases and J by 4 bases. The CDR3 DNA is TGTGCCATCAGTGGTCCTAGCGGGGGGGCAGATACGCAGTATTTT. It translates to CAISGPSGGADTQYF.

CDR3 in amino acids: CSARVSSGAKNIQYF. CDR3 in DNA: TGCAGTGCTAGAGTATCTAGCGGTGCCAAAAACATTCAGTACTTC. This chain joins TRBV20-1 and TRBJ2-4; TRBD2 matches 7 bases. Trimming removed 1 base from V and 1 base from J; junction bases left unmatched: 4. The CDR3 consists of 15 residues. Germline V CDR1 and CDR2: DFQATT, SNEGSKA (reference sequence).

This clonotype was counted between two and nine times. The chain combines TRBV4-1 with TRBJ2-1, with a possible D match to TRBD1 (5 bases). The germline V gene encodes CDR1 MGHRA and CDR2 YSYEKL. Trimming pared 4 bases from V and 1 base from J, leaving 14 bases between. This CDR3 contains 16 residues. CDR3 in amino acids: CASSPLGAQSYNEQFF. The CDR3 bases are TGCGCCAGCAGCCCCCTAGGGGCGCAATCCTACAATGAGCAGTTCTTC.

This clonotype came up a few times. The DNA of the CDR3 is TGTGCCAGCGGTATTCGGCGGATGAACACTGAAGCTTTCTTT. It translates to CASGIRRMNTEAFF. The chain joins TRBV12-3 or TRBV12-4 to TRBJ1-1; D unclear. The CDR3 is 14 amino acids. Trimming left V 8 bases short and J 0 bases short, with 13 bases between.